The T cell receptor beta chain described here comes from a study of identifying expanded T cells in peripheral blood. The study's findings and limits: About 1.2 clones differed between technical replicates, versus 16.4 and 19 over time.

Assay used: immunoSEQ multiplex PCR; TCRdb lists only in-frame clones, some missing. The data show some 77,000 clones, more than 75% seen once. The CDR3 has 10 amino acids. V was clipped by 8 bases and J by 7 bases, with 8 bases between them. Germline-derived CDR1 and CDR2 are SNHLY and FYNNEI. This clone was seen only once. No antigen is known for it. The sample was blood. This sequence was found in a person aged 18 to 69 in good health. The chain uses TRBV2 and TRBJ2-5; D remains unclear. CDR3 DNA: TGTGCCAGCCTCTCTAGGACCCAGTACTTC. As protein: CASLSRTQYF.